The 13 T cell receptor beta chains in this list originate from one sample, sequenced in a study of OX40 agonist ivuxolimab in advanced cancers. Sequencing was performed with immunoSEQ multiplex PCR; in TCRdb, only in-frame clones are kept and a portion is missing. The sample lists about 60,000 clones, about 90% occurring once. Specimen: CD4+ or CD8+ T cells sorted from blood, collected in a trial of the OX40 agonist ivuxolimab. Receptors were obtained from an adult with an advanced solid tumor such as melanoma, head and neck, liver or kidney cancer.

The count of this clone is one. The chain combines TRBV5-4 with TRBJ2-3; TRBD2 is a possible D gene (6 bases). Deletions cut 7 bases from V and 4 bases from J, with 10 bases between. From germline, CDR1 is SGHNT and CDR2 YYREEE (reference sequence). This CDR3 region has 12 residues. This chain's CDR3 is CASGWGADTQYF. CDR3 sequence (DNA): TGTGCCAGCGGTTGGGGGGCAGATACGCAGTATTTT.

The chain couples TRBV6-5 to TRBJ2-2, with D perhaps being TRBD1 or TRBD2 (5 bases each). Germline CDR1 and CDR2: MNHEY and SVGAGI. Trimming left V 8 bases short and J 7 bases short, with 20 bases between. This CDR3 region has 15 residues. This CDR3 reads CASSKMGEWGGELFF. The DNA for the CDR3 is TGTGCCAGCTCAAAGATGGGGGAGTGGGGCGGGGAGCTGTTTTTT.

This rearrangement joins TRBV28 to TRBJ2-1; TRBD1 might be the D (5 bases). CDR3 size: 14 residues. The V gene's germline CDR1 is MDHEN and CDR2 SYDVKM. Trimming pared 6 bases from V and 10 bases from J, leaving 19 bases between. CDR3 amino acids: CASSRRLVQGEQFF. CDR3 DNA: TGTGCCAGCAGCCGACGACTGGTCCAGGGAGAGCAGTTCTTC. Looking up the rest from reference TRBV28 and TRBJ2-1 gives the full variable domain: DVKVTQSSRYLVKRTGEKVFLECVQDMDHENMFWYRQDPGLGLRLIYFSYDVKMKEKGDIPEGYSVSREKKERFSLILESASTNQTSMYLCASSRRLVQGEQFFGPGTRLTVL.

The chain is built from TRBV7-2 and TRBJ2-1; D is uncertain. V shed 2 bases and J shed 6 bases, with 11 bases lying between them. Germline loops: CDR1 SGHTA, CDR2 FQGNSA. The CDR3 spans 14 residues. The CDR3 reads CASSLRADSNEQFF. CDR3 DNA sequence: TGTGCCAGCAGCTTAAGGGCAGACTCCAATGAGCAGTTCTTC.

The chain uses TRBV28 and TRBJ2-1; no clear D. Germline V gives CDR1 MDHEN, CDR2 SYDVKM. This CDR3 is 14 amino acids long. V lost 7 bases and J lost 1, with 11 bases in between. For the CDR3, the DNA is TGTGCCAGCACCTCCCCGCCTTCCTACAATGAGCAGTTCTTC. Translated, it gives CASTSPPSYNEQFF.

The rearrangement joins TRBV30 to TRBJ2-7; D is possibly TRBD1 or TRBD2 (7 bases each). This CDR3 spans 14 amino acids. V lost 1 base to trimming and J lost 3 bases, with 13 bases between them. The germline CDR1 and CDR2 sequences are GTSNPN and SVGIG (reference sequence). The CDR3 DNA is TGTGCCTGGAGTGGGGGAGGGGGCAACTACGAGCAGTACTTC. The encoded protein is CAWSGGGGNYEQYF.

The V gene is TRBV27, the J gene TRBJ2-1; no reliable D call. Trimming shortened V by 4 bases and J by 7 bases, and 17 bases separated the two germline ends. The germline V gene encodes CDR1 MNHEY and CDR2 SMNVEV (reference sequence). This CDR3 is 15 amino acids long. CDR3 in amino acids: CASSYPIFPENEQFF. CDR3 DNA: TGTGCCAGCAGTTACCCGATTTTCCCGGAGAATGAGCAGTTCTTC.

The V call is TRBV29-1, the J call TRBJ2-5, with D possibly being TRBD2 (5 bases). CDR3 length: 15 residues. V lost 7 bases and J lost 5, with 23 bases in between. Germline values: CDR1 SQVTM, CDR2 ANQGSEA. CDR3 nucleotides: TGCAGCGGGCGAACAGTCTTAGCGTTCTCCGAGACCCAGTACTTC. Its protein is CSGRTVLAFSETQYF.

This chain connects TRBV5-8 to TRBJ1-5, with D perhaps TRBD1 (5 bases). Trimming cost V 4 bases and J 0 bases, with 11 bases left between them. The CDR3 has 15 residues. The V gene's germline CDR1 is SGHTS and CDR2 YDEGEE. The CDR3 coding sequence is TGTGCCAGCAGCACGGGACCCTATAGCAATCAGCCCCAGCATTTT. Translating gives CASSTGPYSNQPQHF.

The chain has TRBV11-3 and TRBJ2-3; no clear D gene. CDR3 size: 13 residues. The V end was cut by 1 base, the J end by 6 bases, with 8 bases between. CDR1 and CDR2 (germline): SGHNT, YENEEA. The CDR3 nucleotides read TGTGCCAGCAGCTTAGGGTTAGCTGATACGCAGTATTTT. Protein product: CASSLGLADTQYF.

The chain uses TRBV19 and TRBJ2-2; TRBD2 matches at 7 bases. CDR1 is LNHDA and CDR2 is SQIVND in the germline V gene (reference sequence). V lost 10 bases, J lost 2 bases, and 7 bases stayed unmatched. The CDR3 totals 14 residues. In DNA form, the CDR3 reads TGTGCCACCTCAATAGCGGGCAACACCGGGGAGCTGTTTTTT. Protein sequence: CATSIAGNTGELFF.

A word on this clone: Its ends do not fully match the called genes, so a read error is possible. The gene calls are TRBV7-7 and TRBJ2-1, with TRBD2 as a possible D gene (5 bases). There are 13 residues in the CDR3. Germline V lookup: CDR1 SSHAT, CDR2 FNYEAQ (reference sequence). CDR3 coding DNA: TGTGCTAGCAGCTTAGGGCGGGACAATGAGCAGTTCTTC. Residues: CASSLGRDNEQFF.

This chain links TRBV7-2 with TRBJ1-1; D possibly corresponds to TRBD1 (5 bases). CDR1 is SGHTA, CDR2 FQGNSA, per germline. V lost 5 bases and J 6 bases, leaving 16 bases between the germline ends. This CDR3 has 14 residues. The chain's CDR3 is CASSTGPGVPEAFF. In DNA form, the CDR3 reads TGTGCCAGCAGCACCGGACCGGGGGTACCTGAAGCTTTCTTT.